The 14 T cell receptor beta chains presented below share a single source sample, sequenced in a study of T cells after yellow fever vaccination. TCRdb ran MiXCR on the 5' RACE reads and lists one entry per CDR3 protein. The sample has about 630,000 distinct CDR3 sequences, 10% to 15% seen once. This specimen was PBMCs, taken on the day of the yellow fever booster vaccination. The source of these receptors is a man aged 30-40 years who received the YFV17D yellow fever vaccine.

This clonotype turned up a few times. This sequence joins TRBV7-9 and TRBJ1-6; D is possibly TRBD1 (6 bases). Germline lookup yields CDR1 SEHNR and CDR2 FQNEAQ (reference sequence). V lost 7 bases, J lost 9 bases, and 16 bases lay in between. This CDR3 contains 14 residues. The CDR3 protein is CASNALDRGSPLHF. DNA of the CDR3: TGTGCCAGCAATGCCTTGGACAGAGGTTCACCCCTCCACTTT.

CDR3 residues: CASSQRIGLAGLKTQYF. The CDR3 DNA reads as TGCGCCAGCAGCCAAAGAATAGGGCTAGCGGGATTAAAGACCCAGTACTTC. The chain is built from TRBV4-3 and TRBJ2-5, with 9 bases matching TRBD2. J lost 6 bases, V lost 2 bases, and 13 bases had no gene match. The CDR3 sequence is 17 residues long. The V gene's germline CDR1 is LGHNA and CDR2 YSLEER.

The chain recombines TRBV20-1 with TRBJ2-1, with D hard to call. The CDR3 covers 14 residues. Trimming pared 5 bases from V and 0 bases from J, leaving 11 bases between. The germline gives CDR1 DFQATT, CDR2 SNEGSKA (reference sequence). Here the CDR3 DNA reads TGCAGTGCTTCGGCGGAGAGCTCCTACAATGAGCAGTTCTTC. Encoded protein: CSASAESSYNEQFF.

This chain uses TRBV29-1 with TRBJ1-2, with a tentative D call TRBD1 (5 bases). V shed 3 bases and J shed 4 bases, with 15 bases lying between them. CDR3 length: 14 amino acids. The germline gives CDR1 SQVTM, CDR2 ANQGSEA. The CDR3 protein is CSVDLTGRTYGYTF. The DNA of the CDR3 is TGCAGCGTTGATTTAACGGGACGGACCTATGGCTACACCTTC.

This clonotype was counted between two and nine times. The chain has TRBV5-5 and TRBJ2-7; D might be TRBD1 (6 bases). The V and J ends lost 2 bases and 5 bases respectively, with 11 bases between them. The CDR3 covers 13 residues. CDR1 is SGHKS, CDR2 YYEKEE, per germline (reference sequence). This CDR3 reads CASSLHRENEQYF. In DNA, the CDR3 is TGTGCCAGCAGCTTACACAGGGAAAACGAGCAGTACTTC.

This clonotype was seen more than once but under ten times. The chain is built from TRBV20-1 and TRBJ2-5; D possibly matches TRBD1 or TRBD2 (5 bases each). V gave up 3 bases and J gave up 6 bases, with 14 bases separating them. The germline V gene has CDR1 DFQATT and CDR2 SNEGSKA (reference sequence). CDR3 length: 13 residues. The CDR3 nucleotides read TGCAGTGCTAGGAGGGGACGGCGGCAGACCCAGTACTTC. This codes for CSARRGRRQTQYF.

CDR3 sequence: CSARQLRSQFF. The CDR3 DNA reads as TGCAGTGCTAGACAGCTAAGGTCGCAGTTCTTC. This rearrangement joins TRBV20-1 to TRBJ2-1; no definite D call. Germline lookup yields CDR1 DFQATT and CDR2 SNEGSKA (reference sequence). Trimming cost V 2 bases and J 12 bases, with 11 bases left between them. The CDR3 has 11 amino acids.

The rearrangement links TRBV20-1 to TRBJ1-1, with 7 bases fitting TRBD1. Germline values: CDR1 DFQATT, CDR2 SNEGSKA (reference sequence). Trimming at V came to 1 base and at J to 6 bases, leaving 11 bases not matched to a gene. The CDR3 extends over 15 amino acids. The chain's CDR3 is CSARGAGQGDAEAFF. CDR3 sequence (DNA): TGCAGTGCTAGAGGAGCGGGCCAGGGGGACGCTGAAGCTTTCTTT.

This clonotype has just a few counts. The junction shows a germline mismatch at one end, possibly a read error. The chain uses TRBV7-2 and TRBJ2-7; D is perhaps TRBD1 or TRBD2 (5 bases each). Germline V lookup: CDR1 SGHTA, CDR2 FQGNSA. This CDR3 has 15 amino acids. The CDR3 region has the DNA TGTGCCAGCAGCTTCCCGGGACGCCGCTCCTACGAGCAGCACTTC. Translated, it gives CASSFPGRRSYEQHF.

This chain uses TRBV28 with TRBJ2-5; D is uncertain. Per germline, CDR1 MDHEN and CDR2 SYDVKM. The CDR3 spans 13 residues. The V gene lost 4 bases and the J gene lost 7 bases, with 13 bases spanning the gap. The CDR3 DNA follows: TGTGCCAGCAGTTGGCCAACCATGGGGACCCAGTACTTC. Encoded protein: CASSWPTMGTQYF.

This chain joins TRBV7-9 and TRBJ2-7; D is unclear. The CDR3 loop spans 12 amino acids. Germline V CDR1 and CDR2: SEHNR, FQNEAQ (reference sequence). The V gene lost 1 base and the J gene lost 9 bases, with 10 bases spanning the gap. DNA of the CDR3: TGTGCCAGCAGCTTAGGGCCTAGAGGGCAGTACTTC. Protein product: CASSLGPRGQYF.

This clonotype was counted ten times or more. This chain links TRBV6-6 with TRBJ2-3; a weak D match, TRBD2 (6 bases). This CDR3 comprises 13 residues. The V gene lost 5 bases and the J gene lost 8 bases, with 14 bases spanning the gap. From germline, CDR1 is MNHNY and CDR2 SVGAGI (reference sequence). CDR3 region: CASSARVEGTQYF. DNA for the CDR3: TGTGCCAGCAGTGCTCGCGTGGAGGGTACGCAGTATTTT.

CDR3 DNA: TGCGCCAGCAACATAGCGGGGAGCTCCTACAATGAGCAGTTCTTC. Translated: CASNIAGSSYNEQFF. The V call is TRBV10-2, the J call TRBJ2-1, with 8 bases fitting TRBD2. The trim removed 7 bases at V and 0 bases at J, leaving 5 bases unmatched. The CDR3 contains 15 residues. The germline CDR1 and CDR2 sequences are WSHSY and SAAADI.

This clonotype appeared a single time. The chain recombines TRBV7-9 with TRBJ2-1; D is possibly TRBD1 or TRBD2 (6 bases each). The CDR3 extends over 16 amino acids. Looked up from germline, CDR1 is SEHNR and CDR2 is FQNEAQ (reference sequence). V shed 5 bases and J shed 0 bases, with 14 bases lying between them. The CDR3 bases are TGTGCCAGCAGCCCTCCGAAGGGGGGCTCCTACAATGAGCAGTTCTTC. This sequence encodes CASSPPKGGSYNEQFF.